A selection of T cell receptor beta chains follows, all from one sample in a study of T cells in localized non-small cell lung cancer. Libraries were prepared by immunoSEQ multiplex PCR; TCRdb keeps only in-frame clonotypes and omits some of them. This sample yields 20,000 to 25,000 clones, of which more than 70% are seen a single time; about 15% belongs to the top ten. Sequences were derived from PBMCs, sampled before any cancer treatment. The receptors originated from a woman between 35 and 70 years old with stage II squamous cell lung carcinoma. CDR3s include the opening cysteine and the closing phenylalanine or tryptophan. D genes are given only for firm matches. The size entry is marked missing in some rows and otherwise reads once, few, many or a size class.

j_gene,abundance,v_gene,d_gene,CDR3nt,CDR3aa
TRBJ2-1,NA,TRBV11-3,NA,TGTGCCAGCAGCTTCACCCCCGGGGGGCACAATGAGCAGTTCTTC,CASSFTPGGHNEQFF
TRBJ1-1,few,TRBV2,TRBD1,TGTGCCAGCAGGGGACAGGGGAACACTGAAGCTTTCTTT,CASRGQGNTEAFF
TRBJ2-7,NA,TRBV19,TRBD1,TGTGCCAGTAGTCCAAGGGGACAGGGGGCAGGCGAGCAGTACTTC,CASSPRGQGAGEQYF
TRBJ2-1,NA,TRBV2,NA,TGTGCCAGCAGTGAAGCGCGGAGTTCCTACAATGAGCAGTTCTTC,CASSEARSSYNEQFF
TRBJ1-2,few,TRBV6-5,NA,TGTGCCAGCAGACCTCAGGGGACGGGGGGCGGCTACACCTTC,CASRPQGTGGGYTF
TRBJ2-7,NA,TRBV18,NA,TGTGCCAGCTCACCATCCGAACCAATCAAGTACGAGCAGTACTTC,CASSPSEPIKYEQYF
TRBJ2-5,NA,TRBV4-2,TRBD2,TGTGCCAGCAGCCAAGATCTAGCGGGAGGGAGGGAGACCCAGTACTTC,CASSQDLAGGRETQYF
TRBJ2-3,NA,TRBV5-6,NA,TGTGCCAGCAGCTTGACAGATACGCAGTATTTT,CASSLTDTQYF
TRBJ2-7,NA,TRBV28,NA,TGTGCCAGCACCCTCGGGAGCATACGACAGGGAGGTGGGCAGTACTTC,CASTLGSIRQGGGQYF
TRBJ1-1,once,TRBV4-3,NA,TGCGCCAGCAGCCAAGATCGGATTACGGGGAGGAGCACTGAAGCTTTCTTT,CASSQDRITGRSTEAFF
TRBJ2-1,NA,TRBV7-2,NA,TGTGCCAGCAGCTTAGGAGACGCATACAATGAGCAGTTCTTC,CASSLGDAYNEQFF
TRBJ2-1,NA,TRBV11-2,NA,TGTGCCAGCAGCCCTACTCCCGTTGGTGAGCAGTTCTTC,CASSPTPVGEQFF
TRBJ2-3,NA,TRBV5-1,TRBD2,TGCGCCAGCAGCCTCGGGACTAGCGGGCGTAGCACAGATACGCAGTATTTT,CASSLGTSGRSTDTQYF
TRBJ1-4,once,TRBV29-1,NA,TGCAGCGTTGCTGCAGCGCGTAATGAAAAACTGTTTTTT,CSVAAARNEKLFF
TRBJ2-2,NA,TRBV5-5,TRBD2,TGTGCCAGCAGCTTGGGACTAGCGGGAGTAGGCGGGGAGCTGTTTTTT,CASSLGLAGVGGELFF
TRBJ1-5,NA,TRBV7-9,NA,TGTGCCAGCAGCCCCGACAGATTCAATCAGCCCCAGCATTTT,CASSPDRFNQPQHF